A selection of T cell receptor beta chains follows, all from one sample in a study of chemoradiotherapy in HPV16-positive cancers. Sequenced by immunoSEQ multiplex PCR; TCRdb stores in-frame clones only, minus some. The sample includes 29,000 or so clones, roughly 93% of them seen just once. Sequenced material: blood, taken from a patient who underwent chemoradiotherapy. These receptor sequences come from a human donor with HPV-associated anogenital cancer. Each CDR3 is given with its conserved first and last residue. Each record gives: J gene, D gene, clone size, V gene, CDR3 protein, CDR3 DNA. A D gene is named only where the DNA matches it firmly. A row's size may be missing; if present it is once, few, many or a size class.

>TRBJ1-5|TRBD1|NA|TRBV28
CASREGQFYQPQHF
TGTGCCAGCAGGGAGGGACAGTTTTATCAGCCCCAGCATTTT
>TRBJ2-2|NA|NA|TRBV7-9
CASRWGDLAGELFF
TGTGCCAGCCGCTGGGGGGACCTCGCCGGGGAGCTGTTTTTT
>TRBJ2-3|TRBD2|NA|TRBV11-2
CASSPWTSSTDTQYF
TGTGCCAGCAGCCCCTGGACTAGTTCGACAGATACGCAGTATTTT
>TRBJ2-7|TRBD2|NA|TRBV11-3
CASSFGGGREQYF
TGTGCCAGCAGCTTTGGGGGGGGAAGGGAGCAGTACTTC
>TRBJ1-5|NA|once|TRBV11-1
CASSLEVPGTNQPQHF
TGTGCCAGCAGCTTAGAGGTCCCCGGAACCAATCAGCCCCAGCATTTT
>TRBJ2-5|NA|NA|TRBV5-1
CASSPQANVGETQYF
TGCGCCAGCAGCCCCCAAGCAAATGTTGGGGAGACCCAGTACTTC
>TRBJ2-7|TRBD2|NA|TRBV9
CASSPSRGGGTYEQYF
TGTGCCAGCAGCCCATCCCGGGGCGGGGGAACGTACGAGCAGTACTTC
>TRBJ1-4|NA|NA|TRBV7-9
CASSLGTLTTNEKLFF
TGTGCCAGCAGCTTAGGGACTCTTACAACTAATGAAAAACTGTTTTTT
>TRBJ2-6|NA|NA|TRBV6-5
CASSYGDSGANVLTF
TGTGCCAGCAGTTACGGGGACTCTGGGGCCAACGTCCTGACTTTC
>TRBJ1-1|NA|NA|TRBV2
CASRWSGNTEAFF
TGTGCCAGCAGATGGTCCGGGAACACTGAAGCTTTCTTT
>TRBJ1-1|NA|NA|TRBV19
CASSITHRDMNTEAFF
TGTGCCAGTAGTATTACCCACAGGGACATGAACACTGAAGCTTTCTTT
>TRBJ1-6|NA|NA|TRBV7-2
CASSGLPTEGSALHF
TGTGCCAGCAGCGGCCTCCCTACTGAGGGATCGGCCCTCCACTTT
>TRBJ1-5|NA|NA|TRBV7-2
CASSGQSNQPQHF
TGTGCCAGCTCGGGGCAGAGCAATCAGCCCCAGCATTTT
>TRBJ2-5|NA|NA|TRBV7-2
CASSPGETQYF
TGTGCCAGCAGCCCGGGGGAGACCCAGTACTTC
>TRBJ2-7|NA|NA|TRBV4-1
CASSRPDRAYEQYF
TGCGCCAGCAGCCGACCTGACAGAGCCTACGAGCAGTACTTC
>TRBJ2-5|TRBD1|once|TRBV29-1
CSVDRDRGYF
TGCAGCGTGGACCGGGACAGAGGTTACTTC
>TRBJ1-5|NA|NA|TRBV6-4
CASSAHAGTSYSNQPQHF
TGTGCCAGCAGTGCTCATGCCGGGACATCCTATAGCAATCAGCCCCAGCATTTT
>TRBJ1-5|NA|NA|TRBV27
CASSFTGRLQPQHF
TGTGCCAGCAGTTTTACAGGGAGACTTCAGCCCCAGCATTTT
>TRBJ1-2|TRBD1|NA|TRBV5-4
CASSFLQGAGGYTF
TGTGCCAGCAGCTTCTTACAGGGGGCGGGTGGCTACACCTTC
>TRBJ1-4|NA|NA|TRBV7-6
CASSLDGGALEKLFF
TGTGCCAGCAGCTTAGATGGGGGGGCGCTTGAAAAACTGTTTTTT
>TRBJ2-1|NA|NA|TRBV7-9
CASSLSRNEQFF
TGTGCCAGCAGCTTAAGCCGGAATGAGCAGTTCTTC
>TRBJ2-5|TRBD2|NA|TRBV6-6
CASSSPGGGETQYF
TGTGCCAGCAGTTCCCCCGGGGGGGGAGAGACCCAGTACTTC
>TRBJ1-1|NA|NA|TRBV7-6
CASSLAPRGLDTEAFF
TGTGCCAGCAGCTTAGCCCCCCGGGGTTTGGACACTGAAGCTTTCTTT
>TRBJ2-7|NA|NA|TRBV27
CASSSWTRYEQYF
TGTGCCAGCAGTTCTTGGACCCGCTACGAGCAGTACTTC
>TRBJ2-7|NA|NA|TRBV7-9
CASSLEFYEQYF
TGTGCCAGCAGCCTAGAGTTCTACGAGCAGTACTTC
>TRBJ1-1|TRBD1|NA|TRBV5-1
CASRPQAGGANTEAFF
TGCGCCAGCAGGCCGCAGGCAGGGGGTGCGAACACTGAAGCTTTCTTT
>TRBJ2-7|TRBD2|NA|TRBV5-5
CASSTSGGPVYEQYF
TGTGCCAGCAGTACCTCGGGGGGGCCTGTCTACGAGCAGTACTTC
>TRBJ1-5|TRBD1|NA|TRBV19
CASTQGGHQPQHF
TGTGCCAGTACCCAGGGGGGGCATCAGCCCCAGCATTTT
>TRBJ2-3|TRBD2|NA|TRBV7-2
CASRPGLAEDTQYF
TGTGCCAGCAGACCGGGACTAGCGGAAGATACGCAGTATTTT
>TRBJ1-6|TRBD1|NA|TRBV11-2
CASSSPIGTGFNSPLHF
TGTGCCAGCAGCTCTCCGATCGGGACAGGGTTTAATTCACCCCTCCACTTT
>TRBJ2-3|NA|NA|TRBV6-5
CASSYPGDTQYF
TGTGCCAGCAGTTACCCGGGAGATACGCAGTATTTT
>TRBJ2-1|TRBD1|NA|TRBV2
CANPKDRGFNEQFF
TGTGCCAACCCGAAGGACAGGGGATTCAATGAGCAGTTCTTC
>TRBJ2-3|NA|NA|TRBV7-2
CASSLDSPDTQYF
TGTGCCAGCAGCTTAGACTCCCCGGATACGCAGTATTTT
>TRBJ1-3|NA|NA|TRBV19
CASSIGQGLSGNTIYF
TGTGCCAGTAGTATTGGGCAGGGCCTCTCTGGAAACACCATATATTTT
>TRBJ2-7|TRBD2|NA|TRBV6-1
CASSESRSGRKSYEQYF
TGTGCCAGCAGTGAATCGAGAAGCGGGAGAAAGTCCTACGAGCAGTACTTC
>TRBJ1-2|NA|once|TRBV5-1
CASSASGTSNYGYTF
TGCGCCAGCAGCGCCAGCGGGACTTCGAACTATGGCTACACCTTC
>TRBJ2-7|NA|NA|TRBV28
CASRASSYEQYF
TGTGCCAGCAGGGCCTCCTCCTACGAGCAGTACTTC
>TRBJ1-1|NA|NA|TRBV7-2
CASTYRVGMAEAFF
TGTGCCAGCACCTACCGGGTTGGAATGGCTGAAGCTTTCTTT
>TRBJ2-1|TRBD1|NA|TRBV11-2
CASSTGQGGSYNEQFF
TGTGCCAGCAGCACAGGACAGGGGGGATCCTACAATGAGCAGTTCTTC
>TRBJ2-5|TRBD2|NA|TRBV4-2
CASSYTSGGETQYF
TGTGCCAGCAGCTATACTAGCGGGGGAGAGACCCAGTACTTC
>TRBJ2-3|TRBD2|NA|TRBV7-2
CASSSLTSGISTDTQYF
TGTGCCAGCAGCTCCCTGACTAGCGGTATTAGCACAGATACGCAGTATTTT
>TRBJ1-4|NA|NA|TRBV19
CASTTGGWGEKLFF
TGTGCCAGTACCACTGGGGGATGGGGTGAAAAACTGTTTTTT
>TRBJ2-5|NA|NA|TRBV5-1
CASSLALETQYF
TGCGCCAGCAGCTTGGCGCTTGAGACCCAGTACTTC
>TRBJ1-6|TRBD1|NA|TRBV7-2
CASSLDSGQLVTLHF
TGTGCCAGCAGCTTAGATTCGGGACAGCTTGTCACCCTCCACTTT